This T cell receptor (beta chain) was profiled in a study of follicular helper T cells after annual influenza vaccination (dated by TCRdb to about 2017). Regarding the research as a whole: After each seasonal influenza vaccination, blood samples were collected on days 0, 7 and 28. One week after vaccination, a second recruited cohort of roughly 12 subjects (Table S1) displayed a similar ICOS+CD38+ cTfh response. The 2013-2014 samples were cryopreserved, while the 2015 samples were processed right after collection. To study recall of cTfh clones, some subjects were followed through successive annual vaccinations in the 2013-2014, 2014-2015 and 2015-2016 seasons. Six subjects had multi-year samples: four covered two vaccination seasons and two covered three seasons.

Libraries were constructed by the immunoSEQ multiplex PCR assay. Adaptive Biotechnologies handled the TCRB amplification, library preparation, sequencing and preliminary bioinformatics at Survey level resolution. For TCRB sequencing, genomic DNA from the sorted cTfh populations was amplified by multiplex PCR. On the study's bioinformatics: Clonality was calculated in R as 1 minus normalized Shannon entropy, and the Gini index was computed with the R package ineq. Overlap score was the summed counts of shared sequences divided by total counts of all sequences in both compared samples. The significance of shared clonotypes was tested with Fisher's exact test, assuming a theoretical repertoire of 10^7 TCRB sequences. TCRdb mirrors the immuneACCESS table, restricted to in-frame sequences. Some clones are absent from its copies; in checked studies, under half trace to an unresolved V gene, and the reason for the others is unknown. V, J and clone size derive from that table, while D and trimming were established from the DNA sequence. In all, the sample holds about 27,000 clones, and about four fifths of those were seen once. Jointly, the top ten make up around 1.2% of the sample.

The sample's time point label, in plain terms: 2014-2015 season, pre-vaccination. Seasonal inactivated influenza vaccine (Fluvarix) was administered to adults, and sorted blood CD4 subsets were tracked by TCRB sequencing before and after vaccination. To be eligible, subjects had to live in the community and must not have received influenza vaccine in the previous 6 months. Influenza vaccine contraindications, substance abuse, HIV/AIDS, active malignancy, immunomodulatory medication and active illness such as respiratory infection were included among the exclusion criteria. Between roughly 35 and 110 mL of blood was sampled per time point. Non-naive CD4+CXCR5+PD-1+ cells were defined as circulating Tfh and were sorted into two fractions, ICOS+CD38+ and ICOS-CD38-. Either Ficoll-Paque PLUS or SepMate separation was used to isolate PBMC. Cell subsets were sorted from PBMC on a BD FACS Aria before DNA extraction.

A word on this clone: Its antigen target is currently unknown. Base-call qualities are not available, and no considerably larger clone is one nucleotide away.

Via the germline V gene (reference sequence), CDR1 is MNHEY and CDR2 SMNVEV. Its CDR3 holds 16 amino acids, cysteine through phenylalanine. Kept here is only the CDR3 DNA, which spans 48 bases and is read in frame from base 1. V and J are trimmed by 4 bases and 5 bases, and the gene matches miss 8 bases of the junction. Broader findings and caveats from the paper: ICOS+CD38+ cTfh clonality correlated with the frequency of that population, and its change correlated with the change in circulating plasmablast frequency. Day 7 ICOS+CD38+ clones were most often found later in ICOS-CD38- cTfh, suggesting that subset may serve as a memory reservoir. With successive annual vaccinations, a recurrent oligoclonal ICOS+CD38+ cTfh response was recalled, and this response contained tetramer and AIM influenza-specific clonotypes. Because only about 8.5-20% of the analyzed cells gave productive TCRB sequences, there was no way to sample rare clonotypes.

The sequencing here drew on CXCR5+ CD38- circulating T follicular helper cells from blood, taken on the day of influenza vaccination. In the paper's terms, the cell subset or site label means: circulating Tfh, non-naive CD4+CXCR5+PD-1+ (ICOS+CD38+ or ICOS-CD38-). The chain uses TRBV27 and TRBJ2-3, with TRBD1 matching 11 junction bases. The clonotype was recovered from an adult who received the influenza vaccine. The DNA sequence follows: TGTGCCAGCAGTTCTTTGGGGGACAGGGGGAAAGATACGCAGTATTTT. This sequence encodes CASSSLGDRGKDTQYF.